These 10 T cell receptor beta chains originate from one sample sequenced in a study of response to subunit inactivated influenza vaccine. Each CDR3 protein is one row after TCRdb ran MiXCR on the RT-PCR reads. Here the sample spans about 520,000 distinct CDR3 sequences, around 7.9% being singletons. The sample was PBMCs from blood, taken 23 months after vaccination. The receptors derive from a man in his fifties or sixties who received an inactivated influenza vaccine.

This clonotype was seen more than once but under ten times. This chain links TRBV5-5 with TRBJ1-2; possibly TRBD1 for D (6 bases). This CDR3 is built from 17 residues. Looked up from germline, CDR1 is SGHKS and CDR2 is YYEKEE (reference sequence). V lost 0 bases and J 8 bases, leaving 23 bases between the germline ends. The CDR3 coding sequence is TGTGCCAGCAGCTTGGGAACGGTACAGGGAGAGCTTCAGGGCTACACCTTC. As protein: CASSLGTVQGELQGYTF.

CDR3 sequence reads: CASSLLLAGEVTQYF. As DNA, the CDR3 is TGTGCCAGCAGCCTACTGCTAGCGGGAGAGGTGACCCAGTACTTC. The V gene is TRBV7-2, the J gene TRBJ2-5; TRBD2 aligns across 10 bases. The V segment lost 5 bases and the J segment 7 bases; nucleotides outside the gene matches: 10. CDR1 and CDR2 from the germline V gene are SGHTA and FQGNSA. The CDR3 totals 15 residues.

The rearrangement links TRBV7-2 to TRBJ2-3, with D uncertain. V dropped 5 bases and J dropped 7 bases, with 19 bases sitting between them. Germline-derived CDR1 and CDR2 are SGHTA and FQGNSA. This CDR3 region has 15 residues. The CDR3 DNA follows: TGTGCCAGCAGCCCGCGTCTGGCAGGCGGCTATACGCAGTATTTT. It encodes CASSPRLAGGYTQYF.

This clonotype occurred many times. The chain couples TRBV4-3 to TRBJ1-2; 9 nucleotides match TRBD1. CDR1 and CDR2 from the germline V gene are LGHNA and YSLEER. V lost 6 bases, J lost 3 bases, and 8 bases stayed unmatched. The CDR3 length is 15 residues. In nucleotides, the CDR3 is TGCGCCAGCAGTGTGTCAGGACAGGGGTACTATGGCTACACCTTC. Its translation is CASSVSGQGYYGYTF.

This sequence joins TRBV29-1 and TRBJ2-3; 10 bases match TRBD1. With 7 bases clipped from V and 0 bases from J, the junction kept 4 bases outside the gene matches. The CDR3 has 14 amino acids. Germline V lookup: CDR1 SQVTM, CDR2 ANQGSEA. The CDR3 reads CSAGTGASTDTQYF. The CDR3 DNA is TGCAGCGCCGGGACAGGGGCTAGCACAGATACGCAGTATTTT.

This clonotype was counted between two and nine times. The chain links TRBV20-1 to TRBJ2-2, with D possibly TRBD2 on 6 matching bases. Trimming took 3 bases from V and 3 from J, leaving 14 bases between them. CDR1 is DFQATT, CDR2 SNEGSKA, per germline (reference sequence). This CDR3 has 15 amino acids. The CDR3, as DNA: TGCAGTGCTAGCGCGGGGTCGTCCTACACCGGGGAGCTGTTTTTT. Its translation is CSASAGSSYTGELFF.

A few counts support this clonotype. The chain combines TRBV18 with TRBJ2-1, with 10 bases identical to TRBD2. Germline assignment: CDR1 KGHSH and CDR2 LQKENI. The CDR3 loop spans 15 amino acids. V was pared by 4 bases and J by 9 bases, with 9 bases of the junction left unmatched. CDR3 DNA sequence: TGTGCCAGCTCACAAGAACGACTAGCGGGCGGTGAGCAGTTCTTC. It yields the protein CASSQERLAGGEQFF.

V is TRBV7-2 and J is TRBJ2-7, with TRBD1 matching 8 bases. CDR1 and CDR2 from the germline V gene are SGHTA and FQGNSA. CDR3 length equals 15 residues. After removal of 5 bases from V and 6 bases from J, the junction contained 12 bases not matched to a gene. CDR3 region: CASSPDRENWREQYF. The CDR3 DNA sequence: TGTGCCAGCAGCCCGGACAGGGAGAATTGGCGCGAGCAGTACTTC.

This clonotype was detected only a few times. This chain uses TRBV6-2 or TRBV6-3 with TRBJ2-1, with 11 bases that match TRBD1. Germline CDR1 MNHEY, CDR2 SVGEGT. CDR3 length equals 15 residues. After removal of 7 bases from V and 6 bases from J, the junction contained 8 bases not matched to a gene. The CDR3 loop reads CASNDRTGGRNEQFF. The DNA of the CDR3 is TGTGCCAGCAATGACCGGACAGGGGGCCGCAATGAGCAGTTCTTC.

This rearrangement joins TRBV5-1 to TRBJ1-6; 8 bases are shared with TRBD1. The germline gives CDR1 SGHRS, CDR2 YFSETQ. The ends lost 4 bases at V and 7 bases at J; junction bases unmatched: 10. This CDR3 has 16 amino acids. Here the CDR3 reads CASSPRTGPDNSPLHF. CDR3 sequence (DNA): TGCGCCAGCAGCCCGCGGACAGGGCCTGACAATTCACCCCTCCACTTT. The complete variable domain, with remaining parts taken from reference TRBV5-1 and TRBJ1-6, reads KAGVTQTPRYLIKTRGQQVTLSCSPISGHRSVSWYQQTPGQGLQFLFEYFSETQRNKGNFPGRFSGRQFSNSRSEMNVSTLELGDSALYLCASSPRTGPDNSPLHFGNGTRLTVT.